These 10 T cell receptor beta chains originate from one sample sequenced in a study of T-cell reconstitution after alpha-beta-depleted transplantation in children. Unique molecular identifiers were used to barcode this TCRbeta library. MiXCR, applied by TCRdb to the PCR reads, yields one record per CDR3 protein. The top ten clones hold 10% to 13% of a sample with approximately 110,000 distinct CDR3 sequences, more than 20% of them seen once. Sequencing was performed on PBMCs, mostly from graft donor cells, taken 180 days after TCRalphabeta/CD19-depleted stem cell transplant. All receptors derive from a male patient aged 2 to 10 who had a stem cell transplant for chronic granulomatous disease, so the T cells may come from the graft donor.

The V gene is TRBV12-3 or TRBV12-4, the J gene TRBJ2-2, with TRBD2 as a possible D gene (6 bases). V was shortened by 7 bases and J by 5 bases, with 20 bases between the two germline ends. The CDR3 consists of 16 residues. The CDR3 sequence: CASKSRLVTTTGELFF. The CDR3 DNA reads as TGTGCCAGCAAGAGCCGACTAGTCACTACTACCGGGGAGCTGTTTTTT.

On this clonotype itself: At one end, the junction sequence differs from germline, possibly due to a read error. This chain uses TRBV15 with TRBJ2-4; 10 bases line up with TRBD1. There are 16 residues in the CDR3. CDR1 is LNHNV, CDR2 YYDKDF, per germline (reference sequence). The CDR3: CATSSGTGAAKNSQYF. The CDR3 coding sequence is TGTGCCACCAGCTCCGGGACAGGGGCGGCCAAAAACAGTCAGTACTTC.

As regards this clonotype: The junction does not match germline at one end; this may be a read error. The gene calls are TRBV29-1 and TRBJ2-6, with a weak D call TRBD1 (6 bases). Per germline, CDR1 SQVTM and CDR2 ANQGSEA. The length of the CDR3 is 14 residues. The CDR3 protein is CSVNTGSGANGLTF. The CDR3 nucleotides are TGCAGCGTGAATACAGGGTCTGGGGCCAACGGCCTGACTTTC.

This clonotype was seen a handful of times. The gene calls are TRBV20-1 and TRBJ2-7; TRBD1 agrees at 7 bases. The CDR3 length is 13 residues. From germline, CDR1 is DFQATT and CDR2 SNEGSKA (reference sequence). J lost 0 bases, V lost 4 bases, and 3 bases had no gene match. CDR3 DNA: TGCAGTGCTATCCGGGACAGCTCCTACGAGCAGTACTTC. Translated, it gives CSAIRDSSYEQYF.

The V gene is TRBV5-1, the J gene TRBJ2-3; D is undetermined. The CDR3 consists of 15 residues. V lost 0 bases to trimming and J lost 0 bases, with 8 bases between them. Germline CDR1 is SGHRS and CDR2 is YFSETQ. CDR3 loop: CASSLVRMSTDTQYF. As DNA, the CDR3 is TGCGCCAGCAGCTTGGTTCGCATGAGCACAGATACGCAGTATTTT. Full variable domain (rest looked up from reference TRBV5-1 and TRBJ2-3): KAGVTQTPRYLIKTRGQQVTLSCSPISGHRSVSWYQQTPGQGLQFLFEYFSETQRNKGNFPGRFSGRQFSNSRSEMNVSTLELGDSALYLCASSLVRMSTDTQYFGPGTRLTVL.

This clonotype was found many times. The V gene is TRBV9, the J gene TRBJ1-2; 7 bases agree with TRBD1. V gave up 2 bases and J gave up 4 bases; unmatched junction bases: 2. From germline, CDR1 is SGDLS and CDR2 YYNGEE. There are 13 residues in the CDR3. The CDR3 DNA reads TGTGCCAGCAGCGTGACAGGGCTCTATGGCTACACCTTC. It encodes CASSVTGLYGYTF.

This clonotype was counted a few times. The chain employs TRBV5-5 and TRBJ2-1; D not certain. The CDR3 totals 14 residues. Per germline, CDR1 SGHKS and CDR2 YYEKEE (reference sequence). V dropped 2 bases and J dropped 0 bases, with 6 bases sitting between them. The CDR3 loop reads CASSFFASYNEQFF. The CDR3 DNA is TGTGCCAGCAGCTTTTTCGCCTCCTACAATGAGCAGTTCTTC.

Within the sample, this clonotype is medium-sized. The CDR3 reads CASSYWGNSNQPQHF. The CDR3 bases are TGTGCCAGCAGTTACTGGGGAAATAGCAATCAGCCCCAGCATTTT. The chain employs TRBV6-2 or TRBV6-3 and TRBJ1-5; unclear D gene. Per germline, CDR1 MNHEY and CDR2 SVGEGT. V was clipped by 1 base and J by 0 bases, with 7 bases between them. The CDR3 totals 15 residues.

This clonotype was seen at least ten times. The J gene is TRBJ1-6, the V gene TRBV12-3 or TRBV12-4; TRBD1 is a possible D gene (5 bases). The CDR3 runs 16 residues. V was shortened by 6 bases and J by 2 bases, with 14 bases between the two germline ends. CDR3 protein: CASSLDIKAYNSPLHF. The DNA for the CDR3 is TGTGCCAGCAGCTTGGACATTAAGGCCTATAATTCACCCCTCCACTTT.

V gene TRBV2 combines with J gene TRBJ1-4; D unclear. The V and J ends lost 8 bases and 6 bases respectively, with 7 bases between them. The germline V gene encodes CDR1 SNHLY and CDR2 FYNNEI. The CDR3 has 11 residues. DNA of the CDR3: TGTGCCAGCTTTCGTGATGAAAAACTGTTTTTT. Residues: CASFRDEKLFF.